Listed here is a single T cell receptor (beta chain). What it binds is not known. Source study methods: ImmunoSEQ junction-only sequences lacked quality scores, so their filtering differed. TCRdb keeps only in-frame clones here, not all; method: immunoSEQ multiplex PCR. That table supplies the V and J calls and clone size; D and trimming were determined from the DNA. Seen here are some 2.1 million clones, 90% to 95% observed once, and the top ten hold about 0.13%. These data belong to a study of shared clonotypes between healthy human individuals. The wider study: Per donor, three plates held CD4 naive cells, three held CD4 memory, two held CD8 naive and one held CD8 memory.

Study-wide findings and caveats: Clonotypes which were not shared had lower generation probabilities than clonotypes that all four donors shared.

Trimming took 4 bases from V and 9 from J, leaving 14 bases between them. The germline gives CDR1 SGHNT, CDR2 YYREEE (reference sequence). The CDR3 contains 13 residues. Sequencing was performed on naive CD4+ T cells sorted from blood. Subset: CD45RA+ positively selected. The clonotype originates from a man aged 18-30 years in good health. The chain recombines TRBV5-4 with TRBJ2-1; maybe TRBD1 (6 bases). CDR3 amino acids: CASSPKGVGEQFF. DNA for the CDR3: TGTGCCAGCAGCCCCAAGGGGGTTGGTGAGCAGTTCTTC.